This T cell receptor beta chain is drawn from a study of cytomegalovirus exposure and HLA in healthy donors (dated by TCRdb to about 2017). For the study in its entirety: An earlier analysis of roughly 570 of the donors reported about 280 Gb of sequence data and roughly 120 million unique TCR beta sequences obtained from 180 million or so T cells. The number of donors typed differed by locus, with about 629-630 for A, B, C, DRB1 and DQB1, around 500 for DQA1, 600 to 610 for DPA1, and some 440 for DPB1. HLA typing covered class I and class II loci at four-digit resolution. In the later analysis, no new phenotypic data were used to find candidate immune exposures; instead, reliance was placed on TCR beta sequences and their occurrence across donors. All discovery cohort repertoires had been generated using a single sequencing platform. A later genetic analysis took genome-wide SNP genotypes for about 55% of the 666 donors and used that subset as a discovery cohort. To predict cytomegalovirus infection status, the study combined high-throughput TCR immunosequencing, statistical association of individual TCRs with disease status, and machine learning. An early release covering roughly 640 HLA-typed donors comprised 300 to 350 gigabases of sequencing data and approximately 85 million unique TCR sequences. A separate validation cohort of 100 to 150 different subjects was used in addition to the 666-subject first cohort. Donor age, sex, ethnicity and CMV serostatus were compiled alongside the repertoire data. The study profiled the T cell repertoires of under 700 subjects by immunosequencing and related them to cytomegalovirus serostatus. To decide whether each TCR beta V gene segment behaved as functional or pseudogenic, an earlier analysis of fewer than 750 of the donors relied on high-throughput TCR beta sequencing. Of the roughly 410 genotyped donors, roughly 76% were placed in the genetic ancestry cluster associated with self-reported Caucasian donors. On average, roughly 250,000 unique TCR beta nucleotide sequences were sequenced per donor among a few hundred genotyped donors of the cohort, with around 19% of those sequences being non-productive. A later analysis re-analyzed previously published TCR beta repertoires from 660 or so donors and added high-resolution HLA genotyping to study TCR occurrence patterns. Four to six DR-DQ haplotypes were handled as single units for association and clustering, since linkage in the cohort was strong. The study aimed to test whether cataloging public T cell receptors could reveal signatures of past pathogen exposure. Study-wide conclusions, independent of this receptor: Because the 87-base-pair reads could not distinguish some IMGT-functional V segments, including TRBV6-2 and TRBV6-3, those segments were excluded. According to a later analysis, most CMV-associated TCR beta chains appeared to be HLA-restricted, and the HLA associations seemed to be driven largely by CMV exposure. A later genetic analysis associated a missense DCLRE1C variant with V-gene and J-gene trimming of TCR beta chains, and an independent cohort replicated the association. Immune exposure information for the cohort was limited to CMV serostatus. Several of the top co-occurrence clusters appeared to be linked to parvovirus B19, influenza, CMV and Epstein-Barr virus, according to a later analysis. In vitro tests confirmed that three of the cytomegalovirus-associated TCR beta chains recognize cytomegalovirus antigens. According to a later genetic analysis, donors in an Asian-associated ancestry cluster had fewer N-insertions in productive TCRs than the approximately 700-donor mean. Because some donors lacked HLA typing at each locus, the association tests relied only on the typed subset. Assigning TCR associations to individual alleles was difficult when HLA alleles, especially DR and DQ, strongly co-occurred. In this cohort, only TCR beta chains were sequenced, and detectable features were limited by the absence of alpha or paired-chain data. In a later analysis, the rate of TCR association differed among HLA loci, with DRB1 alleles having the most associated TCRs and HLA-C alleles having the fewest. The earlier analysis of a few hundred of the donors excluded 15 to 20 rarely observed V segments, including chromosome 9 orphons, because counts were too low. A later analysis found that HLA-associated TCR beta chains were more clonally expanded and had lower generation probabilities than equally common non-associated chains. The study gave a list of some 150 TCR beta chains associated with cytomegalovirus. Across donors, most TCR sequences were observed very rarely, whereas some public TCRs were present in many individuals. A group of highly shared sequence variants was considered likely to be a technical artifact of the sequencing pipeline. The authors suggested that the approach could potentially be extended to other disease states and immunological phenotypes. Correlated functional status among segregating V segments might be attributable to linkage disequilibrium, but an unknown experimental factor could not be ruled out. Broadly in line with IMGT annotations, most TCR beta V segments showed up in productive rearrangements about 90% or about 30% of the time in an earlier analysis of some 590 of the donors. A further reported finding was that TCR beta sequences accurately predicted the HLA-A and HLA-B alleles for most subjects in the first cohort. The classifier was reported to diagnose cytomegalovirus status with high specificity and sensitivity in both the original cohort and the validation cohort. Presence/absence analyses assumed roughly uniform sequencing depth across donors, an assumption that may not hold. Specific HLA alleles were associated with over 15,000 TCR beta sequences at a false discovery rate of 0.05 in a later analysis.

Comment on this clone: This clone's antigen is unknown.

The cohort comprised approximately 700 healthy bone marrow donors. At the time of sampling, all cohort members were nominally healthy, though unrecorded immune exposures were likely present. The donor was CMV seronegative and was included in the group of about 350 seronegative cohort members. A peripheral blood sample was collected from each donor, and TCR beta sequencing was performed on peripheral blood mononuclear cells. Genomic DNA was extracted from the blood cell samples with the Qiagen DNeasy Blood Extraction Kit. Libraries came from the immunoSEQ multiplex PCR assay. For the multiplex PCR, a mixture combining 60 forward primers for TCR Vbeta segments and 13 reverse primers for TCR Jbeta segments was used. A multiplex PCR assay on genomic DNA amplified the CDR3 region of rearranged TCR beta genes. The Illumina HiSeq System was used to sequence the amplified TCR beta libraries as 87-base-pair reads. The original pipeline was this. Across the 670 or so repertoires, a later analysis counted some 81 million unique TCR beta chains, 9 million to 14 million of which were shared by at least two donors. Raw reads were error-corrected and collapsed into unique sequences by a nearest-neighbor algorithm in which closely related sequences were merged to remove PCR and sequencing errors. Alignment of CDR3 sequences to IMGT reference sequences was used to assign V, D and J gene segments. For a sequence to be retained, a match of at least six nucleotides to both a V gene segment and a J gene segment was required. Rearrangements were called productive when the CDR3 lacked stop codons and stayed in frame with V and J; all others were non-productive. Following IMGT convention, CDR3 was defined as the stretch from the second conserved V-encoded cysteine up to the conserved J-encoded phenylalanine. In an earlier analysis of roughly 580 of the donors, sequences lacking an unambiguous match to a single V gene segment were excluded. An earlier analysis of a few hundred of the donors classified V segments as functional when productive rearrangements were above 56.7% and as segregating when the standard deviation between donors was above 5%. To diagnose cytomegalovirus status from the catalog of TCR beta chain sequences, a statistical classification framework was built. In a later analysis, V and J genes were assigned by comparing TCR nucleotide sequences against IMGT/GENE-DB human TR gene sequences. The TCRdist pipeline was used in a later analysis to assign CDR3 sequences and most-parsimonious VDJ recombination scenarios. A later analysis defined each TCR beta chain by its CDR3 amino acid sequence plus V-gene family, and excluded reads lacking a unique V-gene family. To address suspected cross-contamination and a sequencing artifact, a later analysis removed some 620 highly shared, low-generation-probability nucleotide sequences. In a later analysis, a clonal expansion index for each public chain was calculated from normalized within-repertoire ranks of inferred template counts. In a later analysis, generation probabilities were computed using a VDJ recombination model fitted to out-of-frame rearrangements, and the results were checked against IGoR. In a later analysis, hypergeometric tests were used to score TCR-TCR, TCR-HLA and TCR-CMV co-occurrence, with a repertoire-size bias correction applied to TCR pairs. To estimate false discovery rates, a later analysis permuted the HLA or CMV assignments 20 times. In a later analysis, co-occurring TCRs were grouped with DBSCAN, and TCRdist sequence similarity was added when clustering was performed within HLA-allele-positive subsets. Repertoires with fewer than 30,000 or more than 120,000 public chains, plus five repertoires with anomalous nucleotide sharing, were excluded from co-occurrence clustering. The table was pulled from immuneACCESS by TCRdb, which kept in-frame rearrangements only. Such tables lose some clones; where checked, under half of the loss comes from unresolved V genes, and the rest has no known cause. For V, J and clone size, that table is used; D and trimming come from the DNA. The table of this sample itemizes about 150,000 clones. About 1.6% of the sample rests with the top ten.

From the cysteine up to the phenylalanine, the CDR3 has a length of 15 residues. Only the CDR3 portion is preserved as DNA: 45 bases, with reading frame beginning at the first base. Reading the germline V gene (reference sequence) gives CDR1 SEHNR and CDR2 FQNEAQ. V is cut back by 1 base and J by 1 base, with 2 bases in the junction unmatched. This sequence originates from a woman between 50 and 59 years old in good health and CMV-seronegative. Sequencing input: PBMCs. The rearranged segments are TRBV7-9 and TRBJ2-3; 7 middle bases align to TRBD2. The CDR3 reads CASSLGGSGTDTQYF. The DNA sequence follows: TGTGCCAGCAGCTTAGGCGGGAGCGGCACAGATACGCAGTATTTT.